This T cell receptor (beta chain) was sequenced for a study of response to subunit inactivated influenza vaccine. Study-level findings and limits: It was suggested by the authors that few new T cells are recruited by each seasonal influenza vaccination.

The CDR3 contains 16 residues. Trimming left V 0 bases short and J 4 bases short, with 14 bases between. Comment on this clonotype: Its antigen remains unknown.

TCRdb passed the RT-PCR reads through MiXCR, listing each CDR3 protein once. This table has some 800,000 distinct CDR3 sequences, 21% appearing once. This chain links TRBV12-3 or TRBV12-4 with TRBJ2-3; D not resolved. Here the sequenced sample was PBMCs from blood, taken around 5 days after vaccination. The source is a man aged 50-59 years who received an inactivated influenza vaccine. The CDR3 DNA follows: TGTGCCAGCAGTTTAGCCCGGACCCCGAGCCCAGATACGCAGTATTTT. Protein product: CASSLARTPSPDTQYF.